Each of the 16 T cell receptor beta chains below was sequenced from the same sample in a study of T-cell reconstitution after alpha-beta-depleted transplantation in children. This sample's TCRbeta library carried unique molecular identifier barcodes. TCRdb processed the PCR reads anew with MiXCR; each CDR3 protein has one entry. The table lists hundreds of thousands of distinct CDR3 sequences, 30% to 35% of them singletons, with 2% to 2.5% in the top ten. This specimen was PBMCs from the stem cell graft donor, taken from the stem cell graft. The receptors originated from a human donor who donated a stem cell graft to a child with aplastic anemia.

The chain joins TRBV6-5 to TRBJ2-7; 10 bases fit TRBD2. The CDR3 spans 16 residues. Trimming took 0 bases from V and 6 from J; bases not matched to a gene: 8. Germline-derived CDR1 and CDR2 are MNHEY and SVGAGI. The CDR3 loop reads CASSYSWLAGVSEQYF. For the CDR3, the DNA is TGTGCCAGCAGTTACTCTTGGCTAGCGGGAGTCAGCGAGCAGTACTTC.

This clonotype was counted a few times. The rearrangement joins TRBV19 to TRBJ2-3; D is undetermined. V gave up 5 bases and J gave up 2 bases, with 8 bases separating them. CDR1 and CDR2 (germline): LNHDA, SQIVND (reference sequence). The CDR3 has 13 amino acids. The CDR3 here is CASSPANTDTQYF. CDR3 DNA sequence: TGTGCCAGTAGTCCAGCGAACACAGATACGCAGTATTTT. The full variable domain, completed using reference TRBV19 and TRBJ2-3, is DGGITQSPKYLFRKEGQNVTLSCEQNLNHDAMYWYRQDPGQGLRLIYYSQIVNDFQKGDIAEGYSVSREKKESFPLTVTSAQKNPTAFYLCASSPANTDTQYFGPGTRLTVL.

This clonotype was counted ten times or more. The chain is built from TRBV6-4 and TRBJ1-1; D may be TRBD1 (5 bases). V was cut by 0 bases and J by 1 base, with 9 bases left in between. The CDR3 totals 15 residues. Germline V gene lookup returns CDR1 MRHNA and CDR2 SNTAGT. The CDR3 spells CASSDSRDGNTEAFF. The CDR3 DNA follows: TGTGCCAGCAGTGACTCTAGGGACGGGAACACTGAAGCTTTCTTT.

The chain employs TRBV7-2 and TRBJ2-3; D unclear. This CDR3 comprises 14 residues. Trimming removed 5 bases at V and 4 bases at J, with 13 bases between. Per germline, CDR1 SGHTA and CDR2 FQGNSA. CDR3 nucleotides: TGTGCCAGCAGCCCTCTGGGCCTCGCAGATACGCAGTATTTT. Its protein is CASSPLGLADTQYF.

V and J are TRBV7-8 and TRBJ1-1; possibly TRBD1 for D (5 bases). Trimming cost V 5 bases and J 1 base, with 11 bases left between them. Germline V gene data show CDR1 as SGHVS and CDR2 as FQNEAQ. This CDR3 is built from 14 residues. This CDR3 reads CASSPHTGNTEAFF. The CDR3 DNA reads TGTGCCAGCAGCCCACATACAGGGAACACTGAAGCTTTCTTT.

The chain has TRBV7-2 and TRBJ2-7, with TRBD1 matching over 9 bases. Looked up from germline, CDR1 is SGHTA and CDR2 is FQGNSA. Trimming removed 5 bases from V and 2 bases from J; junction bases left unmatched: 13. This CDR3 has 17 residues. This CDR3 reads CASSPGLGQGPTYEQYV. In nucleotides, the CDR3 is TGTGCCAGCAGCCCCGGACTGGGACAGGGCCCCACCTACGAGCAGTACGTC.

The V and J genes are TRBV6-5 and TRBJ1-5; D is perhaps TRBD1 (5 bases). V lost 0 bases and J lost 7, with 10 bases in between. The CDR3 is 14 residues long. Per the germline V gene, CDR1 is MNHEY and CDR2 is SVGAGI. In nucleotides, the CDR3 is TGTGCCAGCAGTTACTCTGGGGGAGAGCAGCCCCAGCATTTT. Protein: CASSYSGGEQPQHF.

V and J are TRBV18 and TRBJ2-3; 8 nucleotides agree with TRBD2. The CDR3 is 16 amino acids. The J segment lost 6 bases and the V segment lost 3 bases, leaving 11 bases of the junction unmatched. CDR1 is KGHSH and CDR2 is LQKENI in the germline V gene. The CDR3 loop is CASSPVSTSDKDTQYF. The DNA of the CDR3 is TGTGCCAGCTCACCCGTCTCGACTAGCGACAAGGATACGCAGTATTTT.

CDR3 nucleotide sequence: TGTGCCAGCAGCTTAGCCCAGGGGGCCCAAGAGACCCAGTACTTC. Translating it yields CASSLAQGAQETQYF. V gene TRBV7-8 combines with J gene TRBJ2-5; 8 bases fit TRBD1. V lost 0 bases, J lost 1 base, and 1 base stayed unmatched. The CDR3 has 15 residues. CDR1 and CDR2 from the germline V gene are SGHVS and FQNEAQ.

The genes are TRBV4-1 and TRBJ2-5; TRBD1 is a possible D gene (5 bases). The V gene lost 1 base and the J gene lost 4 bases, with 13 bases spanning the gap. CDR1 is MGHRA, CDR2 YSYEKL, per germline. The CDR3 runs to 15 residues. The CDR3 DNA reads TGCGCCAGCAGCCAAGGATGGCAGGGTGCAGAGACCCAGTACTTC. Amino acid sequence: CASSQGWQGAETQYF.

DNA for the CDR3: TGTGCCAGCAGCTTGCCGCCCGGTAGCGGGTCCGACAATGAGCAGTTCTTC. Residues: CASSLPPGSGSDNEQFF. The chain combines TRBV7-9 with TRBJ2-1; 7 nucleotides match TRBD2. Looked up from germline, CDR1 is SEHNR and CDR2 is FQNEAQ (reference sequence). The CDR3 consists of 17 residues. The V and J ends lost 3 bases and 5 bases, in that order; junction bases with no gene match: 13.

The genes are TRBV5-5 and TRBJ2-2; 11 bases are shared with TRBD2. Germline V lookup: CDR1 SGHKS, CDR2 YYEKEE (reference sequence). The V segment lost 1 base and the J segment 4 bases; nucleotides outside the gene matches: 9. The CDR3 runs 18 residues. In DNA, the CDR3 is TGTGCCAGCAGCTTGCGTAGCGGGAGGGCCTCGGGCACCGGGGAGCTGTTTTTT. Residues: CASSLRSGRASGTGELFF.

The rearrangement uses TRBV7-9 and TRBJ1-2; D might be TRBD1 (6 bases). The V end lost 1 base, the J end lost 5 bases, and 11 bases lay between the germline ends. The length of the CDR3 is 14 residues. Germline V gene lookup returns CDR1 SEHNR and CDR2 FQNEAQ (reference sequence). The CDR3, as DNA: TGTGCCAGCAGCTTAGGACAGGTCGGGTATGGCTACACCTTC. Translated, it gives CASSLGQVGYGYTF.

This clonotype occurred a few times. The V gene is TRBV5-1, the J gene TRBJ1-1; no clear D gene. CDR1 is SGHRS, CDR2 YFSETQ, per germline. This CDR3 has 13 amino acids. Trimming pared 2 bases from V and 5 bases from J, leaving 10 bases between. The CDR3, as DNA: TGCGCCAGCAGCTTCGTATATGAGACTGAAGCTTTCTTT. This codes for CASSFVYETEAFF.

The CDR3 loop is CASAGQGSSGANVLTF. DNA for the CDR3: TGTGCCAGCGCGGGACAGGGGTCCTCTGGGGCCAACGTCCTGACTTTC. V usage is TRBV19 and J usage is TRBJ2-6, with 10 bases identical to TRBD1. V lost 9 bases and J lost 0; bases outside the gene matches: 5. CDR3 length equals 16 residues. Germline V lookup: CDR1 LNHDA, CDR2 SQIVND (reference sequence).

This clonotype was seen a few times. The chain is built from TRBV19 and TRBJ1-1; D remains unclear. The CDR3 consists of 16 residues. V lost 4 bases, J lost 1 base, and 16 bases lay in between. In germline, CDR1 is LNHDA, CDR2 SQIVND (reference sequence). Written as DNA, the CDR3 is TGTGCCAGTAGTACGTCCCAGAGGAAGGCGAACACTGAAGCTTTCTTT. Encoded protein: CASSTSQRKANTEAFF.